The entry that follows covers one TCR beta chain sequence. Its target is not known. The sample comes from a study of untreated major depressive disorder. Method: immunoSEQ multiplex PCR; TCRdb's copy keeps in-frame clones and lacks some. The table shows around 23,000 clones, with about 89% occurring only once. The CDR3 is 13 residues long. Per germline, CDR1 ENHRY and CDR2 SYGVKD. V gave up 3 bases and J gave up 2 bases, with 6 bases separating them. Broader study findings: Compared with controls, depressed patients showed more TRBV05-01 (Vbeta 5.1) usage in CD4+ T cells.

The sequence came from a woman aged 30 to 39 with major depressive disorder. The chain combines TRBV10-3 with TRBJ2-3; no clear D gene. Sequencing was done on a sample of CD4+ T cells from PBMCs. The CDR3 region is CAISDPVTDTQYF. CDR3 sequence (DNA): TGTGCCATCAGTGACCCGGTCACAGATACGCAGTATTTT.